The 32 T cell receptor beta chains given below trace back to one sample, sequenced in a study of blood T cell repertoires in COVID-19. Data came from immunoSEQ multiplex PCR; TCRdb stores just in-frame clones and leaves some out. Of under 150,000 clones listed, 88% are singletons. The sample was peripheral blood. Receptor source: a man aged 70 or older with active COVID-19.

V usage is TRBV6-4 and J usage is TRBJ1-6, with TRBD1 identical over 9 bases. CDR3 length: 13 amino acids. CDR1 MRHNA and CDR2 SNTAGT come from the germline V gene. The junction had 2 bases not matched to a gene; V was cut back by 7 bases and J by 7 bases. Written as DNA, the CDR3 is TGTGCCAGCACCGGACAGGGGAATTCACCCCTCCACTTT. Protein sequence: CASTGQGNSPLHF.

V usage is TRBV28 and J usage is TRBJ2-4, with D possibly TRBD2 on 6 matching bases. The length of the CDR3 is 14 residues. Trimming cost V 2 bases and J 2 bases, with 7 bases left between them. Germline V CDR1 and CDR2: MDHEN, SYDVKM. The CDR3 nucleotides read TGTGCCAGCAGTTTAGGAGGGACCAAAAACATTCAGTACTTC. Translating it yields CASSLGGTKNIQYF.

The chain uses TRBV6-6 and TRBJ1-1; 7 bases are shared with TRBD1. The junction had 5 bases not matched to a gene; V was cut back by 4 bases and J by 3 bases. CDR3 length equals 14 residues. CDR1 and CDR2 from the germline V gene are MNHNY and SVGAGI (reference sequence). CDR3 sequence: CASSSHDRDTEAFF. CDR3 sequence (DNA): TGTGCCAGCAGTTCCCACGACAGGGACACTGAAGCTTTCTTT.

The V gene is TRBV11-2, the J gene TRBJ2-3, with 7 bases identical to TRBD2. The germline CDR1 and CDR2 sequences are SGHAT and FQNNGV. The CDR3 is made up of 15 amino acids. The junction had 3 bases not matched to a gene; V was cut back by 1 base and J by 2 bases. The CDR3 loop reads CASSLGSGNTDTQYF. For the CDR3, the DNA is TGTGCCAGCAGCTTAGGAAGCGGGAACACAGATACGCAGTATTTT.

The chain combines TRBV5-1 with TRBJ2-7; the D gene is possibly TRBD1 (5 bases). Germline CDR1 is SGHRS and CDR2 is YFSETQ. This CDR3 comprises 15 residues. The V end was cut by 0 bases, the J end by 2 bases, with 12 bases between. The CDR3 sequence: CASSLAGPLPYEQYF. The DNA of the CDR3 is TGCGCCAGCAGCTTGGCAGGGCCTCTCCCCTACGAGCAGTACTTC.

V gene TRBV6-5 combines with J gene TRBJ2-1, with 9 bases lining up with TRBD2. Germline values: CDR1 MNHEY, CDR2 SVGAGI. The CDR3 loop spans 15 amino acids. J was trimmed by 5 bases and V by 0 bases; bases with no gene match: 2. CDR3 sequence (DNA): TGTGCCAGCAGTTACTCTGGACTAGCGAACAATGAGCAGTTCTTC. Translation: CASSYSGLANNEQFF.

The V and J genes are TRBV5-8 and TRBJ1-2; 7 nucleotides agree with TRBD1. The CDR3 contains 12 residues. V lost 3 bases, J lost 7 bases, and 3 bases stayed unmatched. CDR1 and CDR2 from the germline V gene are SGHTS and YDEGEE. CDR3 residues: CASSSGQVGYTF. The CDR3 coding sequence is TGTGCCAGCAGCTCCGGACAGGTTGGCTACACCTTC.

CDR3 sequence (DNA): TGTGCCAGCAGCTTGGGGGCGCAGTCCTACGAGCAGTACTTC. It codes for CASSLGAQSYEQYF. The J gene is TRBJ2-7, the V gene TRBV5-5, with D hard to call. Per germline, CDR1 SGHKS and CDR2 YYEKEE (reference sequence). The V end lost 0 bases, the J end lost 1 base, and 8 bases lay between the germline ends. CDR3 length: 14 residues. The complete variable domain, with remaining parts taken from reference TRBV5-5 and TRBJ2-7, reads DAGVTQSPTHLIKTRGQQVTLRCSPISGHKSVSWYQQVLGQGPQFIFQYYEKEERGRGNFPDRFSARQFPNYSSELNVNALLLGDSALYLCASSLGAQSYEQYFGPGTRLTVT.

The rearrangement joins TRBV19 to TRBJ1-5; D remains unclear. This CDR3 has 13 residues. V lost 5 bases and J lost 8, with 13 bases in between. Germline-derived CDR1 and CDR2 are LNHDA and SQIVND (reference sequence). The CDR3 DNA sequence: TGTGCCAGTAGTGAGGGTCCCGGTGAGCCCCAGCATTTT. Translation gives CASSEGPGEPQHF.

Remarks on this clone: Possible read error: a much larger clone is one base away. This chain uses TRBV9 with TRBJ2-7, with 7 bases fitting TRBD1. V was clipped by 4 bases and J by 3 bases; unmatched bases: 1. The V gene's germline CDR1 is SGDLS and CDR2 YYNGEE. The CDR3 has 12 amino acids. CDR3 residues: CASSRDSYEQYF. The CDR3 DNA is TGTGCCAGCAGCCGGGACAGCTACGAGCAGTACTTC.

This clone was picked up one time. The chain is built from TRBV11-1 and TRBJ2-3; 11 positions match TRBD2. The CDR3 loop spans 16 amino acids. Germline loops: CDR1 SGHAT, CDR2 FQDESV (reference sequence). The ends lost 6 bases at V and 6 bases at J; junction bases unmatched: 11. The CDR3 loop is CASSPNGLAGVDTQYF. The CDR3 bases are TGTGCCAGCAGTCCGAACGGACTAGCGGGTGTGGATACGCAGTATTTT.

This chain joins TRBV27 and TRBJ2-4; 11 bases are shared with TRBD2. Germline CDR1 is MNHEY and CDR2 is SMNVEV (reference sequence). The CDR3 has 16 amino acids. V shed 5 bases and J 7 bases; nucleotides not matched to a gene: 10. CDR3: CASSPLAGGSLNIQYF. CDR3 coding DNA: TGTGCCAGCAGTCCCCTAGCGGGAGGCTCACTGAACATTCAGTACTTC.

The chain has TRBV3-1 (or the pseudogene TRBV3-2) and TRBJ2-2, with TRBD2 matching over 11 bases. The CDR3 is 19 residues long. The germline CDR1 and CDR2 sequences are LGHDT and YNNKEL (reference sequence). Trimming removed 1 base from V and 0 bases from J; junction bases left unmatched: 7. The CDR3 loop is CASSQVGLAGPTNTGELFF. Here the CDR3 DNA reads TGTGCCAGCAGCCAAGTTGGACTAGCGGGCCCCACGAACACCGGGGAGCTGTTTTTT.

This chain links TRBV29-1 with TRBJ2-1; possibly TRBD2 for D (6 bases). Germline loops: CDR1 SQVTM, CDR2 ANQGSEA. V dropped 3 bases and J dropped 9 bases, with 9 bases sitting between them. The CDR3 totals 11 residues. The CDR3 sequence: CSVDGGSEQFF. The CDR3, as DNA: TGCAGCGTTGACGGGGGAAGTGAGCAGTTCTTC.

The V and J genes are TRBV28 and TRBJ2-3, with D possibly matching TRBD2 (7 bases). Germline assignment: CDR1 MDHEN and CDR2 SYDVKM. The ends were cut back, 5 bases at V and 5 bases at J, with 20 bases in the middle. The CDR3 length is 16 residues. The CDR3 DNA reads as TGTGCCAGCAGTACCGTCGGGGGGCCTCCCGAAGATACGCAGTATTTT. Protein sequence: CASSTVGGPPEDTQYF.

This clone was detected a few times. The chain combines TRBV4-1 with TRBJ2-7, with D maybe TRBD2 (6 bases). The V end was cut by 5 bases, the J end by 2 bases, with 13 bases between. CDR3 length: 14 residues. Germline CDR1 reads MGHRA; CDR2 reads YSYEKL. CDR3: CASSERLVAYEQYF. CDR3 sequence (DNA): TGCGCCAGCAGCGAAAGACTAGTCGCCTACGAGCAGTACTTC.

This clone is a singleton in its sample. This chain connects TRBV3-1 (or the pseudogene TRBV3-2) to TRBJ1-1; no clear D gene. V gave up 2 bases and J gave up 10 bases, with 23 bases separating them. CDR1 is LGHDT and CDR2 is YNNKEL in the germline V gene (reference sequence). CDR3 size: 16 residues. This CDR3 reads CASSQNPAGRLTIAFF. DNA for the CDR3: TGTGCCAGCAGCCAAAATCCGGCCGGGAGGCTTACAATAGCTTTCTTT.

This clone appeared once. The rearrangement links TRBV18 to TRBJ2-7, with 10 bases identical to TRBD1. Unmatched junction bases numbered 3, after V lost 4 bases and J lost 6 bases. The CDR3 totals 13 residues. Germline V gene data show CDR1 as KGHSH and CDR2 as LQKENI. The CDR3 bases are TGTGCCAGCTCACGGACAGGGGGGCGCGAGCAGTACTTC. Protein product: CASSRTGGREQYF.

The CDR3 region is CASSPSYNSPLHF. CDR3 nucleotides: TGTGCCAGCAGTCCGTCCTATAATTCACCCCTCCACTTT. This sequence joins TRBV28 and TRBJ1-6; unclear D gene. Deletions cut 5 bases from V and 1 base from J, with 3 bases between. There are 13 residues in the CDR3. Germline V CDR1 and CDR2: MDHEN, SYDVKM.

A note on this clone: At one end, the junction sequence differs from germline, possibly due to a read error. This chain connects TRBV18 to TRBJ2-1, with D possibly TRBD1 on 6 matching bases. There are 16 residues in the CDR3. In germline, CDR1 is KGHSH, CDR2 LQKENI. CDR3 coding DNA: TGTGCCAGCTCACCTCTGGGCAGGGGCTCCGACAATGAGCAGTTCTTC. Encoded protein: CASSPLGRGSDNEQFF.

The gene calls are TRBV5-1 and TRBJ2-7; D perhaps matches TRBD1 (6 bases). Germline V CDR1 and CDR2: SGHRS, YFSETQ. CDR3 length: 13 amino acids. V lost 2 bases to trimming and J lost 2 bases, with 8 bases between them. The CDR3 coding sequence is TGCGCCAGCAGCTTTCAGGGGACCTACGAGCAGTACTTC. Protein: CASSFQGTYEQYF.

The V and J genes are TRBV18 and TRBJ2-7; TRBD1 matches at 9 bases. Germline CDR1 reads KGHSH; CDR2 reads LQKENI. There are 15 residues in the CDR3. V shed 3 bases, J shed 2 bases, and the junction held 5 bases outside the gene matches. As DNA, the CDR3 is TGTGCCAGCTCACCGACTAGGACAGGGGCCTACGAGCAGTACTTC. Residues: CASSPTRTGAYEQYF.

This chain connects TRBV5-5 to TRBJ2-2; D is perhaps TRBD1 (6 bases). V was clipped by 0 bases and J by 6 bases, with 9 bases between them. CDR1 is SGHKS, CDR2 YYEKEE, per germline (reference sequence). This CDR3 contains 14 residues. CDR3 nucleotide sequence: TGTGCCAGCAGCTTGGTTAGGGGGTCCGGGGAGCTGTTTTTT. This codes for CASSLVRGSGELFF.

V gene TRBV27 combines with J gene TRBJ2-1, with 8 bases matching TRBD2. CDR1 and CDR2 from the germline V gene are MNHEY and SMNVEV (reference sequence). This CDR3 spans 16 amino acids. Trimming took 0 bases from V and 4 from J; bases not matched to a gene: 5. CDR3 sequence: CASSLSSGRVYNEQFF. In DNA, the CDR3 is TGTGCCAGCAGTTTATCGAGCGGGAGAGTTTACAATGAGCAGTTCTTC.

The CDR3, as DNA: TGTGCCAGCAGTTACTCGAACAGGGGAGCCGGAAACACCATATATTTT. Protein: CASSYSNRGAGNTIYF. The chain has TRBV6-5 and TRBJ1-3, with 7 bases aligning to TRBD1. The germline V gene has CDR1 MNHEY and CDR2 SVGAGI. V lost 0 bases to trimming and J lost 4 bases; unmatched junction nucleotides: 6. The CDR3 consists of 16 residues.

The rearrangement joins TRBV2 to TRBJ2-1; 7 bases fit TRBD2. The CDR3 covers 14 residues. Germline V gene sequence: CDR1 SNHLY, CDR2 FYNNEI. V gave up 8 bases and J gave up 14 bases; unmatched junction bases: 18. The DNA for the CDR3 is TGTGCCAGCTGGGGCGGGAGTGGGAGGGGTTATGAGTTCTTC. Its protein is CASWGGSGRGYEFF.

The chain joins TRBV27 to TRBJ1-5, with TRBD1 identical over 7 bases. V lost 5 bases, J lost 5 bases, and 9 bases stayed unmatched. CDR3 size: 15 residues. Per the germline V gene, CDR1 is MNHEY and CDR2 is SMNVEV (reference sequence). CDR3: CASSPGQVPDQPQHF. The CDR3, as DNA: TGTGCCAGCAGTCCCGGACAGGTCCCCGATCAGCCCCAGCATTTT.

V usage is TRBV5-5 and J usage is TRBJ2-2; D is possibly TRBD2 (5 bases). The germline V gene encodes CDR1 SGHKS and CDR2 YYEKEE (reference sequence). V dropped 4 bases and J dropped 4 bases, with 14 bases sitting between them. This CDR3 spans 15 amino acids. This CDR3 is CASSREDEGTGELFF. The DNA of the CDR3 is TGTGCCAGCAGCCGGGAAGATGAGGGCACCGGGGAGCTGTTTTTT.

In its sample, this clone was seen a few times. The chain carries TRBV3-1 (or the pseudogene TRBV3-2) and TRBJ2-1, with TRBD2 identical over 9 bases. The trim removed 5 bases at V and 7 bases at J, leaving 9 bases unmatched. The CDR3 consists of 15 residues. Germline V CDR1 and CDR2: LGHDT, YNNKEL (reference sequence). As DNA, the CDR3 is TGTGCCAGCAGCTACTGGCGGGAGGGCCGTAATGAGCAGTTCTTC. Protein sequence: CASSYWREGRNEQFF.

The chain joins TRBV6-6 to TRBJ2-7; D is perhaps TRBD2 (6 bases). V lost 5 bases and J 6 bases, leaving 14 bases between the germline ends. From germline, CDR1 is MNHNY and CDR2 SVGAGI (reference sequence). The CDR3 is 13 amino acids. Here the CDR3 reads CASSPGLLGEQYF. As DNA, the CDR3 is TGTGCCAGCAGTCCTGGACTACTCGGCGAGCAGTACTTC.

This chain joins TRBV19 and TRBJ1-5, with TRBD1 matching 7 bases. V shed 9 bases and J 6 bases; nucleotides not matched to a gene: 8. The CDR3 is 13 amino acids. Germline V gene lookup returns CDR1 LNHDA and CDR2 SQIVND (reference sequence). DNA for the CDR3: TGTGCCAGCGCCGAGACAGGGCCTCAGCCCCAGCATTTT. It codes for CASAETGPQPQHF.

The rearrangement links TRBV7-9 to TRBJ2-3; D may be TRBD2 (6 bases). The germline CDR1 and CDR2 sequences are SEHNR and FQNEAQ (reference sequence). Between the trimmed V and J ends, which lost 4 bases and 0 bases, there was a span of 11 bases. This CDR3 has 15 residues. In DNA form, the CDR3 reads TGTGCCAGCAGCTCCTCCGGGACTAGCACAGATACGCAGTATTTT. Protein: CASSSSGTSTDTQYF.